This T cell receptor (beta chain) is from a study of T-cell memory formation after mild COVID-19. This clonotype has a handful of counts. Its matching antigen is unknown. TCRdb ran MiXCR on the 5' RACE reads and lists one entry per CDR3 protein. The sample shows 450,000 or so distinct CDR3 sequences, approximately 25% of them seen only once. The junction had 8 bases not matched to a gene; V was cut back by 6 bases and J by 5 bases. Germline assignment: CDR1 MNHEY and CDR2 SVGAGI. The CDR3 has 15 amino acids. Study results and limitations: Contracting clones, day 15 to 85, had balanced CD4/CD8, and later expanders favored CD4+.

The V and J genes are TRBV6-5 and TRBJ1-1; 11 bases line up with TRBD1. The material sequenced was PBMCs or a T cell subset sorted from them (not recorded which). This sequence was found in an adult woman who had mild COVID-19 (a few samples of this study predate the infection). Cell type and time point are not known. Here the CDR3 DNA reads TGTGCCAGCAGGAGGACAGGGGGCGCGAGGACTGAAGCTTTCTTT. This gives the protein CASRRTGGARTEAFF.